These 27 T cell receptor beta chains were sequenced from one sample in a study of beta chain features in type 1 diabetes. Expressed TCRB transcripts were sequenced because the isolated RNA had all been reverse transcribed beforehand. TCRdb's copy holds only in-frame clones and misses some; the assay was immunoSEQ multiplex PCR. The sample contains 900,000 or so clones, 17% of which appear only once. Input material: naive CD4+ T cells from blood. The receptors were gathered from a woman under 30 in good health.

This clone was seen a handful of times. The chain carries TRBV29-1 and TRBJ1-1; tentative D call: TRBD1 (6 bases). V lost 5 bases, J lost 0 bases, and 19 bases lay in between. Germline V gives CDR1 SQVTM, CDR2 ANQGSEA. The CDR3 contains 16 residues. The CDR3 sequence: CSVSLWDTALNTEAFF. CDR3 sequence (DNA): TGCAGCGTTTCTCTATGGGACACGGCCCTGAACACTGAAGCTTTCTTT.

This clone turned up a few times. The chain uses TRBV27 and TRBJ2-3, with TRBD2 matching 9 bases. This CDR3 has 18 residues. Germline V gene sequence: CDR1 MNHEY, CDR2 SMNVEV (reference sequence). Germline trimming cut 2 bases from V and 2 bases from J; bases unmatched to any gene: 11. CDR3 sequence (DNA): TGTGCCAGCAGTTTAAGCCCCCCTCTAGCGGGGAACACAGATACGCAGTATTTT. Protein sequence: CASSLSPPLAGNTDTQYF.

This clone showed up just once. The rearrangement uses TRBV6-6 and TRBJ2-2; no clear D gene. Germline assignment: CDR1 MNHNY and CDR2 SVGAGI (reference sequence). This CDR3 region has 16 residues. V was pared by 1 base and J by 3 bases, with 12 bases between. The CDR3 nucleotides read TGTGCCAGCAGTTACTTCGGACCTCCCGACACCGGGGAGCTGTTTTTT. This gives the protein CASSYFGPPDTGELFF.

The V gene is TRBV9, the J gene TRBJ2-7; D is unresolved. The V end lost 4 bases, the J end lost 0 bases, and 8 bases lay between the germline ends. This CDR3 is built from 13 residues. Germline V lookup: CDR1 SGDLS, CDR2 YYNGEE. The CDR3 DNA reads TGTGCCAGCAGCCAGGCCCCCTCCTACGAGCAGTACTTC. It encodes CASSQAPSYEQYF.

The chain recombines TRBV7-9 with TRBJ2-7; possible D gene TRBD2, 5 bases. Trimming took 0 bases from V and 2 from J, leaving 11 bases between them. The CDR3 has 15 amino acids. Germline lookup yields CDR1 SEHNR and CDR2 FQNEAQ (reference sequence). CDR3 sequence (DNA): TGTGCCAGCAGCTTAGCGCCTGCGGAGGCCTACGAGCAGTACTTC. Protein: CASSLAPAEAYEQYF.

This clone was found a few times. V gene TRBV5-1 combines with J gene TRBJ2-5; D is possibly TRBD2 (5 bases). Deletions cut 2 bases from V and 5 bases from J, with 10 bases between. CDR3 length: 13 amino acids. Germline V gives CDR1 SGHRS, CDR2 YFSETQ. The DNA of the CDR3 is TGCGCCAGCAGCTTACTAGGATCTGAGACCCAGTACTTC. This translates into CASSLLGSETQYF.

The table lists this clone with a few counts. The CDR3 protein is CASSFSSEADTQYF. CDR3 sequence (DNA): TGTGCCAGCAGCTTCAGTAGCGAAGCAGATACGCAGTATTTT. The V gene is TRBV7-9, the J gene TRBJ2-3; D is possibly TRBD2 (5 bases). Germline-derived CDR1 and CDR2 are SEHNR and FQNEAQ (reference sequence). The CDR3 contains 14 residues. V was shortened by 3 bases and J by 4 bases, with 11 bases between the two germline ends.

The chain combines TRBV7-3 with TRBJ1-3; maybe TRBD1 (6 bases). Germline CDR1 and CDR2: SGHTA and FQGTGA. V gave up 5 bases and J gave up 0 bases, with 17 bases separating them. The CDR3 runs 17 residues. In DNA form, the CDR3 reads TGTGCCAGCAGCGCCGGCCCAGGGGCCTTCTCTGGAAACACCATATATTTT. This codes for CASSAGPGAFSGNTIYF.

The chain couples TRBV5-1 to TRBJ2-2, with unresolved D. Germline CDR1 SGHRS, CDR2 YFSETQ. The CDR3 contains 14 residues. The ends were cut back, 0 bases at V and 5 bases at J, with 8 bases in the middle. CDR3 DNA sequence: TGCGCCAGCAGCTTGGTCCTCCGAACCGGGGAGCTGTTTTTT. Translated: CASSLVLRTGELFF.

The CDR3: CASRDRVPDTQYF. CDR3 nucleotide sequence: TGTGCCTCCCGGGACAGGGTGCCAGATACGCAGTATTTT. V usage is TRBV6-6 and J usage is TRBJ2-3, with 9 positions matching TRBD1. CDR3 length: 13 residues. In germline, CDR1 is MNHNY, CDR2 SVGAGI (reference sequence). V was pared by 11 bases and J by 4 bases, with 7 bases of the junction left unmatched.

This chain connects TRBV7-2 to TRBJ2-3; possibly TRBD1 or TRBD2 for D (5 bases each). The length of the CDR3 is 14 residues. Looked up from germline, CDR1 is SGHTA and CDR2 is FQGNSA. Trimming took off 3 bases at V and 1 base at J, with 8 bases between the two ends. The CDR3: CASSLQGRTDTQYF. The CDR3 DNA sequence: TGTGCCAGCAGCTTGCAGGGACGCACAGATACGCAGTATTTT.

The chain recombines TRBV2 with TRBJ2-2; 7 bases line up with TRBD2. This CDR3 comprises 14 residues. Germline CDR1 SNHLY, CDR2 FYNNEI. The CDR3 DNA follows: TGTGCGACGGGGAGGGCACATCCCACCGGGGAGCTGTTTTTT. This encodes CATGRAHPTGELFF. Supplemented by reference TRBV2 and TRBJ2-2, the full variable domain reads EPEVTQTPSHQVTQMGQEVILRCVPISNHLYFYWYRQILGQKVEFLVSFYNNEISEKSEIFDDQFSVERPDGSNFTLKIRSTKLEDSAMYFCATGRAHPTGELFFGEGSRLTVL.

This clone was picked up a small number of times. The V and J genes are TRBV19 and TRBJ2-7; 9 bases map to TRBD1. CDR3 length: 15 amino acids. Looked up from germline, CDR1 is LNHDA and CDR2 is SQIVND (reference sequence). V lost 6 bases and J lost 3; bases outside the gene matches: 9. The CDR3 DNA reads TGTGCCAGTAGGACCCGGGACAGGGATGACTACGAGCAGTACTTC. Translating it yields CASRTRDRDDYEQYF. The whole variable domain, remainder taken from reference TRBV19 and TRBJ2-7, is DGGITQSPKYLFRKEGQNVTLSCEQNLNHDAMYWYRQDPGQGLRLIYYSQIVNDFQKGDIAEGYSVSREKKESFPLTVTSAQKNPTAFYLCASRTRDRDDYEQYFGPGTRLTVT.

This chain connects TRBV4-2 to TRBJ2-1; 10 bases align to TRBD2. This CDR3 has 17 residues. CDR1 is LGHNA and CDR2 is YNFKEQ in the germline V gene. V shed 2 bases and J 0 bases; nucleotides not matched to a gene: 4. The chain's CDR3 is CASSQRSGGSSYNEQFF. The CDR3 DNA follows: TGTGCCAGCAGCCAACGTAGCGGGGGGAGCTCCTACAATGAGCAGTTCTTC.

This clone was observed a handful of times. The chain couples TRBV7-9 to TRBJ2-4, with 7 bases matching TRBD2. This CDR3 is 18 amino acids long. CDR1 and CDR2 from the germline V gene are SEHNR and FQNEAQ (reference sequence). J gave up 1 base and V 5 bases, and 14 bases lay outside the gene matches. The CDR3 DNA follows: TGTGCCAGCAGCCCCGGGGGGTATACGCTTCGGGCCAAAAACATTCAGTACTTC. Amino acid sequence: CASSPGGYTLRAKNIQYF.

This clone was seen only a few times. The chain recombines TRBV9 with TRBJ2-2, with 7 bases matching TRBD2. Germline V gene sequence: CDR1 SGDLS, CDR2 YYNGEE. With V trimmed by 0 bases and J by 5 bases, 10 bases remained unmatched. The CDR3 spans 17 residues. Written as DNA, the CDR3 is TGTGCCAGCAGCGTAGGTCCACACCCCGGGGGGACCGGGGAGCTGTTTTTT. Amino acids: CASSVGPHPGGTGELFF.

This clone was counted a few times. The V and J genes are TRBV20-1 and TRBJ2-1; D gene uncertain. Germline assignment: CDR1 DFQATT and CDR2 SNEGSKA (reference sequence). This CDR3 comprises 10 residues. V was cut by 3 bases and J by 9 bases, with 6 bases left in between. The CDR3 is CSARISEQFF. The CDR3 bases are TGCAGTGCTAGGATTAGTGAGCAGTTCTTC.

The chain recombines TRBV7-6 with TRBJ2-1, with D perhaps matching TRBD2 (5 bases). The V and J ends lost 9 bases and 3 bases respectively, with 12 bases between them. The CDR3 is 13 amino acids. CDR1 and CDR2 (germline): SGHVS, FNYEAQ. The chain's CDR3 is CASSEGSYNEQFF. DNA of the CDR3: TGTGCCAGTTCTGAGGGCAGCTACAATGAGCAGTTCTTC. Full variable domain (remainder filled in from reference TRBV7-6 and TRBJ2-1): GAGVSQSPRYKVTKRGQDVALRCDPISGHVSLYWYRQALGQGPEFLTYFNYEAQQDKSGLPNDRFSAERPEGSISTLTIQRTEQRDSAMYRCASSEGSYNEQFFGPGTRLTVL.

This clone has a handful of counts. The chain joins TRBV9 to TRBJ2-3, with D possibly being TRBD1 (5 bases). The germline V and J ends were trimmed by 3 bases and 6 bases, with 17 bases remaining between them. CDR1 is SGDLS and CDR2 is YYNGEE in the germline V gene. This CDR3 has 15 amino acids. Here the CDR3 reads CASSEARGLGDTQYF. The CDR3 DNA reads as TGTGCCAGCAGCGAAGCTAGGGGCTTAGGGGATACGCAGTATTTT.

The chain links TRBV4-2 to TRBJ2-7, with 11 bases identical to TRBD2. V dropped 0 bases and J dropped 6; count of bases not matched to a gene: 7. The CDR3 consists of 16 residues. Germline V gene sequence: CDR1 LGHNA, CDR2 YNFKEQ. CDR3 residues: CASSQETSGRPGEQYF. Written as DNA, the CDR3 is TGTGCCAGCAGCCAAGAAACTAGCGGGAGACCGGGCGAGCAGTACTTC.

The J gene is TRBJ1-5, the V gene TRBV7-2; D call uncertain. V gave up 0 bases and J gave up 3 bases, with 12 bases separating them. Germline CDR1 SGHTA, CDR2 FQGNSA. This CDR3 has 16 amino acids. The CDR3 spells CASSLAPGLINQPQHF. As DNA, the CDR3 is TGTGCCAGCAGCTTAGCGCCCGGACTCATCAATCAGCCCCAGCATTTT. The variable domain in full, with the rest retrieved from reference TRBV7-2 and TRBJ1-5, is GAGVSQSPSNKVTEKGKDVELRCDPISGHTALYWYRQSLGQGLEFLIYFQGNSAPDKSGLPSDRFSAERTGGSVSTLTIQRTQQEDSAVYLCASSLAPGLINQPQHFGDGTRLSIL.

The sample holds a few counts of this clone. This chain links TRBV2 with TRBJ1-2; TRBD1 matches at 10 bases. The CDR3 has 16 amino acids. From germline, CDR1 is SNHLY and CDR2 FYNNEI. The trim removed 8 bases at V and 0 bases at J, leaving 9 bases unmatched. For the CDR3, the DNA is TGTGCCAGCCAAAGGGACAGGGGAGCGGCTAACTATGGCTACACCTTC. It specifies CASQRDRGAANYGYTF.

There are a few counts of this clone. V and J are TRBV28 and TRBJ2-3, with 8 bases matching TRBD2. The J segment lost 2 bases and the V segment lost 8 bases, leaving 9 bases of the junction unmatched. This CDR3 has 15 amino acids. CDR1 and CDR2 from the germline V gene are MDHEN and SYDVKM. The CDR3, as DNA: TGTGCCAGCGGACAGACTAGCGACTACACAGATACGCAGTATTTT. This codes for CASGQTSDYTDTQYF.

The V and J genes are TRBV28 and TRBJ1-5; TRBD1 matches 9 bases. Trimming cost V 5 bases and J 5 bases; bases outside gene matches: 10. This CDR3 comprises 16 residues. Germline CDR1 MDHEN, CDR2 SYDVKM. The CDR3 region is CASSPGGQGSYQPQHF. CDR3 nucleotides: TGTGCCAGCAGTCCTGGGGGACAGGGCTCTTATCAGCCCCAGCATTTT.

CDR3: CASSEYGGGTGELFF. In nucleotides, the CDR3 is TGTGCCAGCAGTGAATATGGGGGAGGGACCGGGGAGCTGTTTTTT. The V and J genes are TRBV25-1 and TRBJ2-2; 7 nucleotides agree with TRBD2. This CDR3 comprises 15 residues. Germline CDR1 reads MGHDK; CDR2 reads SYGVNS. The V and J ends lost 0 bases and 5 bases, in that order; junction bases with no gene match: 3.

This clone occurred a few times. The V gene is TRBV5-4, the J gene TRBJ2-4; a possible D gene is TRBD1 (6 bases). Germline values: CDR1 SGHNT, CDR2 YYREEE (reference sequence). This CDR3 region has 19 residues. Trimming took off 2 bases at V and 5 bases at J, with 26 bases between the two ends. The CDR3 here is CASSLLAQGGSAGQNIQYF. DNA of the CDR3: TGTGCCAGCAGCTTACTCGCACAGGGCGGATCAGCCGGACAAAACATTCAGTACTTC.

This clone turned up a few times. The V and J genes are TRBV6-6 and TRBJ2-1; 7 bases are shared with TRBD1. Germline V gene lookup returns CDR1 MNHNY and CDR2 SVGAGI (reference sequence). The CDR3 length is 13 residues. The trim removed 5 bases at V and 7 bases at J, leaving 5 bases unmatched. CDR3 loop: CASSLQGMNEQFF. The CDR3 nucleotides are TGTGCCAGCAGTCTACAGGGGATGAATGAGCAGTTCTTC.